This record concerns one T cell receptor beta chain sequence. Antigen unknown. From cryopreserved PBMCs came about 2.1 micrograms of genomic DNA used for TCR beta libraries. The sample belongs to a study of cytotoxic CD8 clonotypes in ibrutinib-treated CLL. As for the study in general: The authors obtained response samples at a median of roughly twelve months of treatment, range 6 to 36. Study conclusions and caveats: Against age-matched healthy donors, baseline clonality ran higher and tracked circulating CD8+ T-cell counts.

Germline V lookup: CDR1 SEHNR, CDR2 FQNEAQ (reference sequence). The CDR3 spans 17 residues. V lost 3 bases, J lost 0 bases, and 9 bases stayed unmatched. Repertoires were generated with immunoSEQ multiplex PCR, while TCRdb's copy carries only in-frame clones and drops some. The sample lists some 17,000 clones, 81% seen once, with about a sixth in the top ten. The J gene is TRBJ1-2, the V gene TRBV7-9, with 8 bases lining up with TRBD1. Sample: PBMCs, taken before ibrutinib treatment. The sequence derives from a human donor with chronic lymphocytic leukemia. CDR3 sequence: CASSFRDRPRANYGYTF. In DNA form, the CDR3 reads TGTGCCAGCAGCTTCCGGGACAGGCCTAGAGCTAACTATGGCTACACCTTC.